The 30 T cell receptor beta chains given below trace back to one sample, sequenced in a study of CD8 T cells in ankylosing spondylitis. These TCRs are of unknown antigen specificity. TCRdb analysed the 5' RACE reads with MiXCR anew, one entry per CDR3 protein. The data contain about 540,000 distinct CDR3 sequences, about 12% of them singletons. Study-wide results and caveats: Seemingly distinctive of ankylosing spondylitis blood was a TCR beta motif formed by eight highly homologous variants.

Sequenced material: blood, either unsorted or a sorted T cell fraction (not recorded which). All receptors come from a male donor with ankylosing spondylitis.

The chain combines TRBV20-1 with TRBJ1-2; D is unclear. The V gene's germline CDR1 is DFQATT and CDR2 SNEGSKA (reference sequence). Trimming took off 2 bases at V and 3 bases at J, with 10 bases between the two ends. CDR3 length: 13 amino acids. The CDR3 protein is CSARPGRHYGYTF. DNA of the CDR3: TGCAGTGCTAGACCCGGACGTCACTATGGCTACACCTTC.

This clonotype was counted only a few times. The CDR3 reads CASSPPGERETQYF. DNA for the CDR3: TGTGCCAGCTCACCACCGGGGGAGCGAGAGACCCAGTACTTC. J is TRBJ2-5 and V is TRBV18; D is perhaps TRBD1 or TRBD2 (5 bases each). Between the trimmed V and J ends, which lost 0 bases and 4 bases, there was a span of 9 bases. In germline, CDR1 is KGHSH, CDR2 LQKENI. The length of the CDR3 is 14 residues.

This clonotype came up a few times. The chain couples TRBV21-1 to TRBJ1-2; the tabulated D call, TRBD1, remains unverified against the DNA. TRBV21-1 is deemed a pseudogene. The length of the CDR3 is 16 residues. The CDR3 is CASSKDGRGRRYGYTF. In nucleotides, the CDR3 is TGTGCCAGCAGCAAAGACGGGAGGGGGCGCCGGTATGGCTACACCTTC.

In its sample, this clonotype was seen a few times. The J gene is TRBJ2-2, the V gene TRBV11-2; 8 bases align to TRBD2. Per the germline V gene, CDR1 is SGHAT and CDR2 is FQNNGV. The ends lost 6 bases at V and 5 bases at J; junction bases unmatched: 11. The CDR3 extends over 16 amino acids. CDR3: CASSRTSGLTTGELFF. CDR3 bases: TGTGCCAGCAGTCGAACTAGCGGCTTAACTACCGGGGAGCTGTTTTTT. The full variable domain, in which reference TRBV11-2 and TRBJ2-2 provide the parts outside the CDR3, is EAGVAQSPRYKIIEKRQSVAFWCNPISGHATLYWYQQILGQGPKLLIQFQNNGVVDDSQLPKDRFSAERLKGVDSTLKIQPAKLEDSAVYLCASSRTSGLTTGELFFGEGSRLTVL.

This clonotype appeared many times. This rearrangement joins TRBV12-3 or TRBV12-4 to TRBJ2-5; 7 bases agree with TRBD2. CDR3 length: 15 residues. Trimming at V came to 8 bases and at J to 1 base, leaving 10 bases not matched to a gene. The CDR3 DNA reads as TGTGCCAGCGGCACCGGTAGCGGGTTCCAAGAGACCCAGTACTTC. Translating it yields CASGTGSGFQETQYF.

The CDR3 nucleotides are TGTGCCTGGAGCAGGGAGGGACAGGGGACTAATCAGCCCCAGCATTTT. Protein: CAWSREGQGTNQPQHF. The genes are TRBV30 and TRBJ1-5; 10 bases align to TRBD1. With V trimmed by 3 bases and J by 4 bases, 9 bases remained unmatched. CDR1 GTSNPN and CDR2 SVGIG come from the germline V gene (reference sequence). The CDR3 length is 16 residues.

The CDR3 loop is CASKLSGEGYTEAFF. The CDR3 DNA reads TGTGCCAGCAAGTTGTCCGGGGAGGGGTACACTGAAGCTTTCTTT. The chain links TRBV27 to TRBJ1-1, with D perhaps matching TRBD1 (5 bases). Trimming stripped 7 bases from V and 3 bases from J, with 18 bases between. The CDR3 is 15 residues long. Germline assignment: CDR1 MNHEY and CDR2 SMNVEV (reference sequence).

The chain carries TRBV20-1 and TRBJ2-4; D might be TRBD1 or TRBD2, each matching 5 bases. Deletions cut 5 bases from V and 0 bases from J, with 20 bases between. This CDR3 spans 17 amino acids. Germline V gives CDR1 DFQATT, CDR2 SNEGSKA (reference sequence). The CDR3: CSADDGGVGVAKNIQYF. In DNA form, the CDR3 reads TGCAGTGCTGACGATGGGGGAGTAGGGGTAGCCAAAAACATTCAGTACTTC.

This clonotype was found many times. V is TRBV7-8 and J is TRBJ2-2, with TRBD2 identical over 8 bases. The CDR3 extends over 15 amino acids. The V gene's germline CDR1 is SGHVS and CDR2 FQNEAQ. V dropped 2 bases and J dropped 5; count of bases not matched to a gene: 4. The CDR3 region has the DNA TGTGCCAGCAGCTTAAAGCGGGAGCCGACCGGGGAGCTGTTTTTT. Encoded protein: CASSLKREPTGELFF.

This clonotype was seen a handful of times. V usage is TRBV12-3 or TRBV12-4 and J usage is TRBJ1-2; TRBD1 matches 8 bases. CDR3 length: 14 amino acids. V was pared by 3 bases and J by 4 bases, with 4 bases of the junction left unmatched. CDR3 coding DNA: TGTGCCAGCAGTTTGGGACAGGCAATCTATGGCTACACCTTC. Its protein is CASSLGQAIYGYTF.

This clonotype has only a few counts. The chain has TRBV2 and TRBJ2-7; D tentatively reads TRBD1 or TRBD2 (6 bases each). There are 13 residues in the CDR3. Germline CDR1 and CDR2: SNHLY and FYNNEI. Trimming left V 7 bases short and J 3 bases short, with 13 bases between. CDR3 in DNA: TGTGCCAGCACCGGGGGCCAGTTCTACGAGCAGTACGTC. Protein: CASTGGQFYEQYV.

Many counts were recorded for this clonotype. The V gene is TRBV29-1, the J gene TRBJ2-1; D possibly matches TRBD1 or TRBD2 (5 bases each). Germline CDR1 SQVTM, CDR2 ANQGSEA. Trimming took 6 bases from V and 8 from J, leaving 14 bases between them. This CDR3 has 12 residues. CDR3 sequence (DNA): TGCAGCGTGTGGGACCGCAGAGATGAGCAGTTCTTC. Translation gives CSVWDRRDEQFF.

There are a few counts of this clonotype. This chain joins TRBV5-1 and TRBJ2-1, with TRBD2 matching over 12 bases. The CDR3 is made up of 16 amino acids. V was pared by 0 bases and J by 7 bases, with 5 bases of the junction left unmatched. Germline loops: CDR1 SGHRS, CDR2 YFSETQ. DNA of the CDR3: TGCGCCAGCAGCTTGGCGGCTAGCGGGAGGGGAAATGAGCAGTTCTTC. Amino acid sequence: CASSLAASGRGNEQFF.

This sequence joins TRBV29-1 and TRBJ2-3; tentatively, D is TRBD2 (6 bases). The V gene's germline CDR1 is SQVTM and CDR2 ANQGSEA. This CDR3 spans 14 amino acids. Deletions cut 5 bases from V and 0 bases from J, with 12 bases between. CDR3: CSVKAGSSTDTQYF. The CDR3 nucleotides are TGCAGCGTTAAAGCGGGTTCCAGCACAGATACGCAGTATTTT.

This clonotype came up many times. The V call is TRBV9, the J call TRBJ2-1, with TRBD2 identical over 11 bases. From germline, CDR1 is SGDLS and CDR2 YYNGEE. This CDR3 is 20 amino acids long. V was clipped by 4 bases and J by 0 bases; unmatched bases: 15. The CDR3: CASSLQTSGNPTSSYNEQFF. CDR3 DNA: TGTGCCAGCAGCTTACAGACTAGCGGGAACCCGACGAGCTCCTACAATGAGCAGTTCTTC.

The CDR3: CASSERALGGELFF. For the CDR3, the DNA is TGCGCCAGCAGTGAGCGGGCCCTGGGCGGGGAGCTGTTTTTT. This chain joins TRBV10-1 and TRBJ2-2; D uncertain. This CDR3 region has 14 residues. V dropped 2 bases and J dropped 7 bases, with 11 bases sitting between them. Germline CDR1 and CDR2: WNHNN and SYGVQD (reference sequence).

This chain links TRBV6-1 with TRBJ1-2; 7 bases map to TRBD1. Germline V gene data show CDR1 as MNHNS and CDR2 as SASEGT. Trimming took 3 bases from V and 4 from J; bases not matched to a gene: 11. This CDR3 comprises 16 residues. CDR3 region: CASSDPGTARGYGYTF. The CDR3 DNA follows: TGTGCCAGCAGTGACCCTGGGACAGCCCGGGGCTATGGCTACACCTTC.

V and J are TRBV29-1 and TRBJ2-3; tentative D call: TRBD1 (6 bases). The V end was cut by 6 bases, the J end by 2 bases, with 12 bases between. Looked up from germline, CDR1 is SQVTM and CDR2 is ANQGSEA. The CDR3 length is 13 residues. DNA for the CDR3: TGCAGCGTCATGGGACACCTCACAGATACGCAGTATTTT. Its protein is CSVMGHLTDTQYF.

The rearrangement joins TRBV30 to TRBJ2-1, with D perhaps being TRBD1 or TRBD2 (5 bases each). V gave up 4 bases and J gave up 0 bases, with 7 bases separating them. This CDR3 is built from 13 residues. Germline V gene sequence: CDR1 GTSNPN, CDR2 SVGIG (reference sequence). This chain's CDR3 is CAWMRGSYNEQFF. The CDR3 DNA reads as TGTGCCTGGATGAGGGGCTCCTACAATGAGCAGTTCTTC.

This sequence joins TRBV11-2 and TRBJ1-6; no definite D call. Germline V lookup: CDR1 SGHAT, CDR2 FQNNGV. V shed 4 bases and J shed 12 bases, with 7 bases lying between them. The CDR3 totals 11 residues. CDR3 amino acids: CASSSSGPLHF. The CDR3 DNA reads TGTGCCAGCAGCTCCTCGGGACCCCTCCACTTT.

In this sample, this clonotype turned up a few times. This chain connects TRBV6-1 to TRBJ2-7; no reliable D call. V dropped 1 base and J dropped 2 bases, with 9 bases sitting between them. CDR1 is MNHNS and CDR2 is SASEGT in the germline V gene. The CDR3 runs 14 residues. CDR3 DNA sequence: TGTGCCAGCAGTGAAGGGCCAGCCGCCTACGAGCAGTACTTC. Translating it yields CASSEGPAAYEQYF.

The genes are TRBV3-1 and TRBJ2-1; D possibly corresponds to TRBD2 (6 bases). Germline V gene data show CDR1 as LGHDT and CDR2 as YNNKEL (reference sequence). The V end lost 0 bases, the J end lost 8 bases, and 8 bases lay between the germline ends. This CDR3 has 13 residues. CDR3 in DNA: TGTGCCAGCAGCCAAGAGGAGGGCGATGAGCAGTTCTTC. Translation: CASSQEEGDEQFF.

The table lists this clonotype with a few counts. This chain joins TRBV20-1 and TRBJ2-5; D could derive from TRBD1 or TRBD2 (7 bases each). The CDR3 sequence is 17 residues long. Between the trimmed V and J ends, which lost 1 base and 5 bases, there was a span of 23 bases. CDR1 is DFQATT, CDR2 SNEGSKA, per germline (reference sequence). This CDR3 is CSARGEGVRQGWETQYF. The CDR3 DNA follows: TGCAGTGCTAGAGGGGAGGGGGTTAGACAGGGTTGGGAGACCCAGTACTTC.

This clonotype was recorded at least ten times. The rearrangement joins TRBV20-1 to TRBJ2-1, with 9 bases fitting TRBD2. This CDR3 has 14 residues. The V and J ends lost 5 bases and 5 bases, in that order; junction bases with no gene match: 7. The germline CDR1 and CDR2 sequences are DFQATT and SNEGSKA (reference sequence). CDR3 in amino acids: CSARGGGGDNEQFF. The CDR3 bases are TGCAGTGCTCGCGGGGGGGGAGGTGACAATGAGCAGTTCTTC.

The CDR3 loop reads CASRTNSNQPQHF. CDR3 DNA sequence: TGTGCCAGCAGGACGAATAGCAATCAGCCCCAGCATTTT. The chain carries TRBV6-1 and TRBJ1-5; no clear D. The CDR3 contains 13 residues. CDR1 is MNHNS, CDR2 SASEGT, per germline. Trimming stripped 6 bases from V and 0 bases from J, with 6 bases between.

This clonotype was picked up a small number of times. The CDR3 DNA follows: TGTGCCAGCAGCTTGTTGCAGGGCACCAACACTGAAGCTTTCTTT. It translates to CASSLLQGTNTEAFF. The chain uses TRBV5-6 and TRBJ1-1, with D maybe TRBD1 (5 bases). CDR1 is SGHDT and CDR2 is YYEEEE in the germline V gene. V was trimmed by 1 base and J by 2 bases, leaving 12 bases between them. The CDR3 has 15 amino acids.

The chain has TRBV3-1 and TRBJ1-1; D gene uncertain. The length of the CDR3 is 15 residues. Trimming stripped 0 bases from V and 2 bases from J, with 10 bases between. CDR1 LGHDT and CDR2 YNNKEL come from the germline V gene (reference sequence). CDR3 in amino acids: CASSQDLRTNTEAFF. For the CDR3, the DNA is TGTGCCAGCAGCCAAGATTTACGGACCAACACTGAAGCTTTCTTT.

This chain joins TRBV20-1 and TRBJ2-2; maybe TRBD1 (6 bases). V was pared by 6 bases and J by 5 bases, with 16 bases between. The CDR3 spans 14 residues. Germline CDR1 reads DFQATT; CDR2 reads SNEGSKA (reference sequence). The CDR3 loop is CSAPLGALTGELFF. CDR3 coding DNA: TGCAGTGCCCCCCTGGGGGCCCTAACCGGGGAGCTGTTTTTT.

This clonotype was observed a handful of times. The CDR3 DNA reads TGTGCCAGCAGGCCCGGGACAGAAGTCTATGGCTACACCTTC. Translating it yields CASRPGTEVYGYTF. V gene TRBV28 combines with J gene TRBJ1-2; 7 nucleotides agree with TRBD1. CDR1 and CDR2 (germline): MDHEN, SYDVKM. The CDR3 extends over 14 amino acids. V was clipped by 6 bases and J by 4 bases; unmatched bases: 8.

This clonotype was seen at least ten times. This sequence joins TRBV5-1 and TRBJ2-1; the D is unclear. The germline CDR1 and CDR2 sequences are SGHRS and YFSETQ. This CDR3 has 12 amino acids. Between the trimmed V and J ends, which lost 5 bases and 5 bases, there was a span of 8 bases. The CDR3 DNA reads TGCGCCAGCAGGCCCGAAGACAATGAGCAGTTCTTC. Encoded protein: CASRPEDNEQFF.